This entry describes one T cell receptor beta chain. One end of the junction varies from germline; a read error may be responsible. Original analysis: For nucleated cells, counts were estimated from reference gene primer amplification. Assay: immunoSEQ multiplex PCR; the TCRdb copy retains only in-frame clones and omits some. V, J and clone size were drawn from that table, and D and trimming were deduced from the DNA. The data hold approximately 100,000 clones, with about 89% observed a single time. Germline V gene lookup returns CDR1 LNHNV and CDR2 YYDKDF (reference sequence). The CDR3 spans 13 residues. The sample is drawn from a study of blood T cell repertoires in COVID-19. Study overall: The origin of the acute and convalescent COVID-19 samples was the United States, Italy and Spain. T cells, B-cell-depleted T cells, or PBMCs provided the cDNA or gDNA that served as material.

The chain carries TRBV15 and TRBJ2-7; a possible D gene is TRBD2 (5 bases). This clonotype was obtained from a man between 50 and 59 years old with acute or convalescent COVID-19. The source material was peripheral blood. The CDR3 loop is CATRVLASDEQYF. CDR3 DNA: TGTGCCACCAGGGTTCTAGCCTCCGACGAGCAGTACTTC.